This T cell receptor beta chain was obtained from a study of T cell clones after liver transplantation. Germline V gene sequence: CDR1 SGHVS, CDR2 FQNEAQ. V shed 5 bases and J shed 11 bases, with 12 bases lying between them. The CDR3 spans 12 residues. TCRdb's copy holds only in-frame clones and misses some; the assay was immunoSEQ multiplex PCR. Found here are around 15,000 clones, roughly 84% of them singletons; the top ten hold roughly 27%. The sequence was collected from a human patient who received a liver transplant. The T cells may come from the graft donor. This specimen consisted of CD8+ T cells from blood, obtained approximately 45 months after liver transplant. This chain links TRBV7-8 with TRBJ1-4, with D unresolved. Written as DNA, the CDR3 is TGTGCCAGCAGCCTCGGCGGGCAGAAACTGTTTTTT. As protein: CASSLGGQKLFF.